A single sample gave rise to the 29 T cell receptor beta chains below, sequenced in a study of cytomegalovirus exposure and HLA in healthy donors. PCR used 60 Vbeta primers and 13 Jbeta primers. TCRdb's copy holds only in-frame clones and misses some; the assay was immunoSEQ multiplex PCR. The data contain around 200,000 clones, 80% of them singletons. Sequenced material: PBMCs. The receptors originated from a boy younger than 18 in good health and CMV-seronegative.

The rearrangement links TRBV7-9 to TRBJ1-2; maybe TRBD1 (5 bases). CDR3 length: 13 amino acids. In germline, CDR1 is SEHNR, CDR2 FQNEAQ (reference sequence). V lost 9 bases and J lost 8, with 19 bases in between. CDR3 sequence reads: CASKPSGVPGYTF. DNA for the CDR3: TGTGCCAGTAAACCCTCGGGGGTTCCCGGCTACACCTTC.

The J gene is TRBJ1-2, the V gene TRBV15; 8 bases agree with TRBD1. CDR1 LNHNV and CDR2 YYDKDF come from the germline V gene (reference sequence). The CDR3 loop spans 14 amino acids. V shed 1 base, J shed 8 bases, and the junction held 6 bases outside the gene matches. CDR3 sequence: CATSRADRGKGYTF. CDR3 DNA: TGTGCCACCAGCAGAGCAGACAGGGGCAAAGGCTACACCTTC.

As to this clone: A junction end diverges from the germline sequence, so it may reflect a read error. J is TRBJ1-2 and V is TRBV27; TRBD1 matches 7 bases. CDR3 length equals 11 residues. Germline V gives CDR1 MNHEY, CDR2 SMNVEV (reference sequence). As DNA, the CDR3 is TGTGCCAGCAGTAAAACAGGGGCTATCTACTTC. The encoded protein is CASSKTGAIYF.

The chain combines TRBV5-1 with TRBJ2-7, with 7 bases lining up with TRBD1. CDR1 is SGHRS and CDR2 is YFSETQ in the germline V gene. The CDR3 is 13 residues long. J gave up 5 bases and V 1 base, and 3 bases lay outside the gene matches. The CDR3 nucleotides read TGCGCCAGCAGCTTGCACAGGGGTAACGAGCAGTACTTC. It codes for CASSLHRGNEQYF.

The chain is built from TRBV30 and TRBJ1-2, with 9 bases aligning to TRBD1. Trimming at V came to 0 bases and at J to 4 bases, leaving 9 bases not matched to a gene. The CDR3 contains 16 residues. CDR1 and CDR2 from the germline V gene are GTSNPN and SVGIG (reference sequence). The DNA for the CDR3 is TGTGCCTGGAGTGTACGGGGGACAGGGAGTATCTATGGCTACACCTTC. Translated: CAWSVRGTGSIYGYTF.

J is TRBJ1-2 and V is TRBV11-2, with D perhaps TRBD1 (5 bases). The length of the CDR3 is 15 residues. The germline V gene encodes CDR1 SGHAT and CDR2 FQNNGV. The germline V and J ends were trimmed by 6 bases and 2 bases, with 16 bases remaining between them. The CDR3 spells CASRAVRTQNYGYTF. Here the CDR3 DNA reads TGTGCCAGCAGGGCGGTCAGGACACAGAACTATGGCTACACCTTC.

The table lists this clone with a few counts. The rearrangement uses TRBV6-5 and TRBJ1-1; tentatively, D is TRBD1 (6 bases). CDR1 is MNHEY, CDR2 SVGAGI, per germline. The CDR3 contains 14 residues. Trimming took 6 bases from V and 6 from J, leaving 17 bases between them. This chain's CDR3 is CASSPGEGDAEAFF. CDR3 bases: TGTGCCAGCAGCCCAGGGGAAGGGGACGCTGAAGCTTTCTTT.

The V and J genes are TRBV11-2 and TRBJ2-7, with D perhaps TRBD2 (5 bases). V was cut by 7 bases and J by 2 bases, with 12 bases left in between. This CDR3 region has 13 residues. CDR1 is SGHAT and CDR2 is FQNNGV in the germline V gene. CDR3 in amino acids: CASKGLAAYEQYF. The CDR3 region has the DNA TGTGCCAGCAAAGGACTCGCGGCCTACGAGCAGTACTTC.

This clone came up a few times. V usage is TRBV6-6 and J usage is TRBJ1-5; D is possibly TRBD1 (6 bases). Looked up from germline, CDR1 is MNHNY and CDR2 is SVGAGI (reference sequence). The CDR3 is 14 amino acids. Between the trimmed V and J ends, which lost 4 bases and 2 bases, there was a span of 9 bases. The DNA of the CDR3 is TGTGCCAGCAGTTCTCCAGGGGGCAATCAGCCCCAGCATTTT. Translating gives CASSSPGGNQPQHF.

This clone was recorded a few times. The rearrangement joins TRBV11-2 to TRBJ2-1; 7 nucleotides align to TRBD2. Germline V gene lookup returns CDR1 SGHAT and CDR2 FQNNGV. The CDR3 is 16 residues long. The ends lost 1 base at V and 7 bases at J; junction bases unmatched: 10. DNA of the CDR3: TGTGCCAGCAGCTTAGCCCTAGACGGGGGGAGGAATGAGCAGTTCTTC. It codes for CASSLALDGGRNEQFF.

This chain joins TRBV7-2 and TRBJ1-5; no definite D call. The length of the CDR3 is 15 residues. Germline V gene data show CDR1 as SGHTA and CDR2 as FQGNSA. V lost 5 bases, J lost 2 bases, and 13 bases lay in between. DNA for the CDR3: TGTGCCAGCAGCGCCCGACGGGGTGGCAATCAGCCCCAGCATTTT. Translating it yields CASSARRGGNQPQHF. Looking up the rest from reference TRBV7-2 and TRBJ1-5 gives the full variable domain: GAGVSQSPSNKVTEKGKDVELRCDPISGHTALYWYRQSLGQGLEFLIYFQGNSAPDKSGLPSDRFSAERTGGSVSTLTIQRTQQEDSAVYLCASSARRGGNQPQHFGDGTRLSIL.

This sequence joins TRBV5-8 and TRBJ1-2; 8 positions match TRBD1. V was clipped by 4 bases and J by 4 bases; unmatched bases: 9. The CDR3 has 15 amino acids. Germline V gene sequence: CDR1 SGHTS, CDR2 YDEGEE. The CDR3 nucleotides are TGTGCCAGCAGCCCTAGGACAGGGCAGAGCTATGGCTACACCTTC. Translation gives CASSPRTGQSYGYTF. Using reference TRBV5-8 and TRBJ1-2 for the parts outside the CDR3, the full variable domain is EAGVTQSPTHLIKTRGQQATLRCSPISGHTSVYWYQQALGLGLQFLLWYDEGEERNRGNFPPRFSGRQFPNYSSELNVNALELEDSALYLCASSPRTGQSYGYTFGSGTRLTVV.

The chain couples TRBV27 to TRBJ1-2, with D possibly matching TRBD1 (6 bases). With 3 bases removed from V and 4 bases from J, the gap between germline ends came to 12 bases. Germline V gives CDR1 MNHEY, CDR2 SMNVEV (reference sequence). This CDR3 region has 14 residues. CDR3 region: CASSLTGWGYGYTF. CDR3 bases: TGTGCCAGCAGTTTGACAGGTTGGGGCTATGGCTACACCTTC.

The CDR3 coding sequence is TGTGCCAGTAGTCTTTCATTCGACAGGGGCCGGGGCTATGGCTACACCTTC. Translated, it gives CASSLSFDRGRGYGYTF. The J gene is TRBJ1-2, the V gene TRBV19; 8 bases line up with TRBD1. The trim removed 5 bases at V and 4 bases at J, leaving 15 bases unmatched. Germline V CDR1 and CDR2: LNHDA, SQIVND (reference sequence). This CDR3 has 17 amino acids.

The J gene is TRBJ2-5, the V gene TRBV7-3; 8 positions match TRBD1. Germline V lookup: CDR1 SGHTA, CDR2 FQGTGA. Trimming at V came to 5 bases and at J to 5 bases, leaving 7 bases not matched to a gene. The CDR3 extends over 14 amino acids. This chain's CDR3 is CASSVSGGGETQYF. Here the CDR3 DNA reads TGTGCCAGCAGCGTATCAGGGGGCGGGGAGACCCAGTACTTC.

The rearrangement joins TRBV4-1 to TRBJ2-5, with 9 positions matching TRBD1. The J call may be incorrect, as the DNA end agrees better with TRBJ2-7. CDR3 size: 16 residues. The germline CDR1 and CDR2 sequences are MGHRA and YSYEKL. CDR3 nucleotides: TGCGCCAGCAGCCAAGATAGGACAGGGGTCGGGTACGAGCAGTACTTC. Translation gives CASSQDRTGVGYEQYF.

In nucleotides, the CDR3 is TGTGCCAGCAGTTCCAGTCTGCTCCCCACAGATACGCAGTATTTT. It is translated as CASSSSLLPTDTQYF. The rearrangement links TRBV27 to TRBJ2-3; D gene unclear. V lost 4 bases to trimming and J lost 2 bases, with 13 bases between them. CDR1 is MNHEY, CDR2 SMNVEV, per germline (reference sequence). The CDR3 runs to 15 residues.

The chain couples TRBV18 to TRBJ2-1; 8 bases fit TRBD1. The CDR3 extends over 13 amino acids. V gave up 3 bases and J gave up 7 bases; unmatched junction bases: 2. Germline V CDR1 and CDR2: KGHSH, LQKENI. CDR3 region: CASSPDRENEQFF. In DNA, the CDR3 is TGTGCCAGCTCACCGGACAGGGAGAATGAGCAGTTCTTC.

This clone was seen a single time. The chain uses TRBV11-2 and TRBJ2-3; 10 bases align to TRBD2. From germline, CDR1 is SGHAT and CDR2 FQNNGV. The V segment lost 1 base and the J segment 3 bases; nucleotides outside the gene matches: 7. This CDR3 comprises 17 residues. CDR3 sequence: CASSLVRGLAFTDTQYF. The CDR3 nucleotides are TGTGCCAGCAGCTTAGTTAGGGGACTAGCGTTTACAGATACGCAGTATTTT.

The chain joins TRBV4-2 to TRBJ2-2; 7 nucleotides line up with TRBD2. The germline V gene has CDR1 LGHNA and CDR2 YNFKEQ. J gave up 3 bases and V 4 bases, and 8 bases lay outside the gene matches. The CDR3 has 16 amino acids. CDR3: CASSPQAGTYTGELFF. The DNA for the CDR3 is TGTGCCAGCAGCCCCCAAGCGGGGACTTACACCGGGGAGCTGTTTTTT.

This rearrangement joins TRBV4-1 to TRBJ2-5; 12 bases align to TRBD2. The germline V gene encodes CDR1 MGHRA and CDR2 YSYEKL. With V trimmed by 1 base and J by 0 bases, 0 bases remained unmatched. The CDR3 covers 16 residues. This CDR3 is CASSQGTSGDQETQYF. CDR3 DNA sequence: TGCGCCAGCAGCCAAGGGACTAGCGGGGACCAAGAGACCCAGTACTTC.

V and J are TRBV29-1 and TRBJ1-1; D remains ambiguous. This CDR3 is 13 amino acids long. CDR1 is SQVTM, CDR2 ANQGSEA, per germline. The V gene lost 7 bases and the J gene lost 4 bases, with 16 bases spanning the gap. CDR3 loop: CSEGGPKGTEAFF. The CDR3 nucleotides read TGCAGCGAGGGAGGGCCCAAGGGCACTGAAGCTTTCTTT.

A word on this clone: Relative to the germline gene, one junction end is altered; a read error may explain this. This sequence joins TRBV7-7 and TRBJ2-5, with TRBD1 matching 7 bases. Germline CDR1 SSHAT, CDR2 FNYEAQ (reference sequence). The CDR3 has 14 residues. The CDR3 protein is CASSLDLQGETQYF. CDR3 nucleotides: TGTGCTAGCAGCTTAGATCTACAGGGGGAGACCCAGTACTTC.

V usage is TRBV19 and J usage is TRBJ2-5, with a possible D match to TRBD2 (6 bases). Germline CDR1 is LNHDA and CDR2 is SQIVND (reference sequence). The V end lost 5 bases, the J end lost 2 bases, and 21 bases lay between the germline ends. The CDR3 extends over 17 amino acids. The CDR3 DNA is TGTGCCAGTAGTTCGGGGGTGGGACGGGTGGGTCAAGAGACCCAGTACTTC. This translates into CASSSGVGRVGQETQYF.

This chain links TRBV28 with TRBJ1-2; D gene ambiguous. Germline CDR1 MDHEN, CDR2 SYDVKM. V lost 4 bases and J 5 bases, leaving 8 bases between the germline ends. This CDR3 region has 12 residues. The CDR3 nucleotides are TGTGCCAGCAGTTATCGGGGTTATGGCTACACCTTC. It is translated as CASSYRGYGYTF.

Written as DNA, the CDR3 is TGTGCCAGCAGCCGTTTGGGACAGTCGAAGTACTTC. It translates to CASSRLGQSKYF. This rearrangement joins TRBV7-9 to TRBJ2-7; 7 bases agree with TRBD1. Germline CDR1 reads SEHNR; CDR2 reads FQNEAQ (reference sequence). CDR3 length: 12 amino acids. Trimming cost V 5 bases and J 11 bases; bases outside gene matches: 9.

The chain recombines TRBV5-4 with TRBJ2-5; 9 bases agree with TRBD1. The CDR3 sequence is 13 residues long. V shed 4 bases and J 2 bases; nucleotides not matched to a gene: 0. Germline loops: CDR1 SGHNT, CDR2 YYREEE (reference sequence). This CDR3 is CASSDRGQETQYF. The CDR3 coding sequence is TGTGCCAGCAGCGACAGGGGGCAAGAGACCCAGTACTTC.

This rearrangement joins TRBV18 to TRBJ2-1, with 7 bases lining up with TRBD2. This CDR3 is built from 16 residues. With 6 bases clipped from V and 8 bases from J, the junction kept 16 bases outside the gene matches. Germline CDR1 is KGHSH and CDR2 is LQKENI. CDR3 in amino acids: CASSYTSGGGADEQFF. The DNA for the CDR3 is TGTGCCAGCTCTTATACTAGTGGCGGGGGAGCCGATGAGCAGTTCTTC. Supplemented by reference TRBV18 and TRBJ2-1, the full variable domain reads NAGVMQNPRHLVRRRGQEARLRCSPMKGHSHVYWYRQLPEEGLKFMVYLQKENIIDESGMPKERFSAEFPKEGPSILRIQQVVRGDSAAYFCASSYTSGGGADEQFFGPGTRLTVL.

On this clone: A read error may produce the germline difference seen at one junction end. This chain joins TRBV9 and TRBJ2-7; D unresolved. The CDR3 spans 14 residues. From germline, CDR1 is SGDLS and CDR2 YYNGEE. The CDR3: CASNVGILSYEQYF. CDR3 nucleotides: TGTGCCAGCAACGTAGGTATTCTTTCCTACGAGCAGTACTTC.